A single T cell receptor beta chain is shown here with its context. Its antigen is still unknown. The sample belongs to a study of shared clonotypes between healthy human individuals. General study results and limits: Some clonotypes were shared by all four sorted-subset donors, while others were not shared. The non-shared ones had lower generation probabilities than the shared ones. It was expected that sequencing depth would affect clonotype sharing among donors. Larger richness was generally estimated for naive than memory subsets.

All the donors were Caucasian adults who lived in Nashville, Tennessee. Profiled with immunoSEQ multiplex PCR; TCRdb holds only in-frame clones, not every one. The profile covers over a million clones, with roughly 95% appearing a single time and more than 0.9% taken by the ten largest. The origin of this receptor is a young man in good health. The sequenced sample was naive CD4+ T cells sorted from blood. Subset noted: CD45RA+ positively selected.

This CDR3 reads CASSRQGGANTGELFF. The CDR3 DNA reads TGTGCCAGCAGCCGGCAAGGAGGCGCGAACACCGGGGAGCTGTTTTTT. V is TRBV6-4 and J is TRBJ2-2; possible D gene TRBD2, 5 bases. Germline lookup yields CDR1 MRHNA and CDR2 SNTAGT. The CDR3 contains 16 residues. The V end was cut by 6 bases, the J end by 0 bases, with 14 bases between.